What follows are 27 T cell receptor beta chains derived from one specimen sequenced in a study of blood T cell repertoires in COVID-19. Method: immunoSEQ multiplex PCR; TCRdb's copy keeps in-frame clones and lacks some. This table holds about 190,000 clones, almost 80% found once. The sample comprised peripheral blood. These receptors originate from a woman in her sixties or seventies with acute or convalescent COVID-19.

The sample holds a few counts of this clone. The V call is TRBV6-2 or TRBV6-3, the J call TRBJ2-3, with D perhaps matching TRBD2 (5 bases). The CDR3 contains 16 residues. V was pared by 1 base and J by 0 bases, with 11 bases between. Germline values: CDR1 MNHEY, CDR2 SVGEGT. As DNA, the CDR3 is TGTGCCAGCAGTTACTTCCGCTGGACTAGCACAGATACGCAGTATTTT. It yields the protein CASSYFRWTSTDTQYF.

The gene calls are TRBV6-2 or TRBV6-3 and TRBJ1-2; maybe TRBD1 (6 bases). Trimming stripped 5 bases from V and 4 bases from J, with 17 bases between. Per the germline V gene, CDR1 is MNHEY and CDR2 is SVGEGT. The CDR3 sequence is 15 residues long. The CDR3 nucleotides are TGTGCCAGCAGTCCAGCCACCTCAGGGGTCTATGGCTACACCTTC. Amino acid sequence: CASSPATSGVYGYTF.

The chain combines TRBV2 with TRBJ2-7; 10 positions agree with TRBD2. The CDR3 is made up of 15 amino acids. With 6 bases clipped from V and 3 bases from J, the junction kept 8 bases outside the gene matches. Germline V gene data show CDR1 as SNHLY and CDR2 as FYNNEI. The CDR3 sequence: CASRPSTSGLYEQYF. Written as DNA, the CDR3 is TGTGCCAGCAGACCCTCGACTAGCGGGCTCTACGAGCAGTACTTC. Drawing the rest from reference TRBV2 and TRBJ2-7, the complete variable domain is EPEVTQTPSHQVTQMGQEVILRCVPISNHLYFYWYRQILGQKVEFLVSFYNNEISEKSEIFDDQFSVERPDGSNFTLKIRSTKLEDSAMYFCASRPSTSGLYEQYFGPGTRLTVT.

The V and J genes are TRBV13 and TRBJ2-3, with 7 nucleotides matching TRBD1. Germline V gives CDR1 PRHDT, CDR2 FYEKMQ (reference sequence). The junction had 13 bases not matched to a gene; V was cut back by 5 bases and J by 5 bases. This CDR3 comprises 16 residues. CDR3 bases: TGTGCCAGCAGCCCCGGGGCAGGGGGTTTGCTAGATACGCAGTATTTT. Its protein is CASSPGAGGLLDTQYF.

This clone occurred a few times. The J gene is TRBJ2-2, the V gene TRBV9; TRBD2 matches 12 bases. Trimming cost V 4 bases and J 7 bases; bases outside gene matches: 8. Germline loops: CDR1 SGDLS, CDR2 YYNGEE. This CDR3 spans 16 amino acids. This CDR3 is CASSTRLAGEGGELFF. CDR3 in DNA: TGTGCCAGCAGCACAAGACTAGCGGGAGAGGGCGGGGAGCTGTTTTTT.

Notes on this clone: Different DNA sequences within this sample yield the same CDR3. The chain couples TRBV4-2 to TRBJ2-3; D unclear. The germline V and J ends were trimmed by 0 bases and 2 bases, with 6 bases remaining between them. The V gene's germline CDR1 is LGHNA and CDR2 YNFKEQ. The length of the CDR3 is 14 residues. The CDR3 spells CASSQETYTDTQYF. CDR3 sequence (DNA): TGTGCCAGCAGCCAAGAGACTTACACAGATACGCAGTATTTT.

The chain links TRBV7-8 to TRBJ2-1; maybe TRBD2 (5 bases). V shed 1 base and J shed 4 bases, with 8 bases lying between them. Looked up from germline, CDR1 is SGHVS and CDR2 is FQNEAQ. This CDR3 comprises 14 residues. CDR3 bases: TGTGCCAGCAGCTTAGAGGCGGGTTACAATGAGCAGTTCTTC. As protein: CASSLEAGYNEQFF.

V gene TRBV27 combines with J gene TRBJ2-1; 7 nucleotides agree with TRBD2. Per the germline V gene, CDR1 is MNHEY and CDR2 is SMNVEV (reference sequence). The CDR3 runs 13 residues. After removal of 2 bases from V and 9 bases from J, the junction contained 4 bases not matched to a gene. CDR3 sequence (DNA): TGTGCCAGCAGTTTACGTTCGGGGGGTGAGCAGTTCTTC. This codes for CASSLRSGGEQFF.

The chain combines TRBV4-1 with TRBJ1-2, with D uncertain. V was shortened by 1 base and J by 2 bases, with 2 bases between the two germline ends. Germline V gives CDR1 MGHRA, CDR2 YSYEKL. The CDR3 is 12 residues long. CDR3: CASSQANYGYTF. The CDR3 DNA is TGCGCCAGCAGCCAAGCAAACTATGGCTACACCTTC.

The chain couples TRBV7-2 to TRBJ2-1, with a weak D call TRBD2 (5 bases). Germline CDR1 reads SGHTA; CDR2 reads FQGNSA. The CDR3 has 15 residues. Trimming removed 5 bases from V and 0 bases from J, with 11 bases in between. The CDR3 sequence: CASSPSGPSYNEQFF. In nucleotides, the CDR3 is TGTGCCAGCAGCCCGAGCGGACCCTCCTACAATGAGCAGTTCTTC.

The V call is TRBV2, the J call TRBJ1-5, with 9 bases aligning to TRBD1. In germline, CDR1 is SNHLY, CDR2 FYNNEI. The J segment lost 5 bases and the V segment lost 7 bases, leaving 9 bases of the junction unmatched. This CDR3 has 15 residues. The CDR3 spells CASKIGTGIHQPQHF. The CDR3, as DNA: TGTGCCAGCAAAATAGGGACAGGGATCCATCAGCCCCAGCATTTT.

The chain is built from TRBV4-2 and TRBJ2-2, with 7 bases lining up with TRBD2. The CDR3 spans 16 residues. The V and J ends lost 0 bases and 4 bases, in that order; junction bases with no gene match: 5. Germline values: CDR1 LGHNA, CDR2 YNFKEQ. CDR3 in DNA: TGTGCCAGCAGCCAAGAACAGGCGGGAGTCACCGGGGAGCTGTTTTTT. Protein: CASSQEQAGVTGELFF.

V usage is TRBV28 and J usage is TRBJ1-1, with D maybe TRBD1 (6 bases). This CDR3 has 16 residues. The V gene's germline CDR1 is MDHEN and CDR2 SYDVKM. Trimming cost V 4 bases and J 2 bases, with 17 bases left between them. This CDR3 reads CASSSEGVMVNTEAFF. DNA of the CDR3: TGTGCCAGCAGTTCCGAGGGGGTCATGGTTAACACTGAAGCTTTCTTT.

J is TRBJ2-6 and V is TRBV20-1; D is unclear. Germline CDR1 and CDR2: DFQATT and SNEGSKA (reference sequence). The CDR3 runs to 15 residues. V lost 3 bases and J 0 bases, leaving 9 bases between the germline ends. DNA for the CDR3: TGCAGTGCTAGTTTCAGTTTCTCTGGGGCCAACGTCCTGACTTTC. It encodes CSASFSFSGANVLTF.

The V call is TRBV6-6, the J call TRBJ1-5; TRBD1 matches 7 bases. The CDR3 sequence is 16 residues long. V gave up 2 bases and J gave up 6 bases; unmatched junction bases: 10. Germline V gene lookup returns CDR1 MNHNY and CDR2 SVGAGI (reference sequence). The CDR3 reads CASSYPTQGVGQPQHF. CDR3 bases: TGTGCCAGCAGTTACCCGACTCAGGGGGTCGGTCAGCCCCAGCATTTT.

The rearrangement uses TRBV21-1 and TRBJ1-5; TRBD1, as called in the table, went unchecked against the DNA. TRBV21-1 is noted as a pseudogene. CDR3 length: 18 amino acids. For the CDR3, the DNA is TGTGCCAGCAGCAAAGTCCGGAAAAACAGGGAACCACATCAGCCCCAGCATTTT. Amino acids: CASSKVRKNREPHQPQHF.

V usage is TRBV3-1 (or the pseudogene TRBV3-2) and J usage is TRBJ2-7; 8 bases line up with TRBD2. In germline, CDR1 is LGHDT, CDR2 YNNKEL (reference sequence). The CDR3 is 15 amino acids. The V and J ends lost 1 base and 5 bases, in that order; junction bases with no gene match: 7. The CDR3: CASSQVAGGLNEQYF. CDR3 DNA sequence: TGTGCCAGCAGCCAAGTTGCGGGAGGTCTAAACGAGCAGTACTTC.

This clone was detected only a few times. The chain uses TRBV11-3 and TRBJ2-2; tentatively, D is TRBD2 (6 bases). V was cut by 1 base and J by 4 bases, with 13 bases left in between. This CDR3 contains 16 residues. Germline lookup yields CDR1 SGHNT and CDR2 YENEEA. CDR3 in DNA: TGTGCCAGCAGCTTAGTTGCGGGATCAGGCACCGGGGAGCTGTTTTTT. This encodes CASSLVAGSGTGELFF.

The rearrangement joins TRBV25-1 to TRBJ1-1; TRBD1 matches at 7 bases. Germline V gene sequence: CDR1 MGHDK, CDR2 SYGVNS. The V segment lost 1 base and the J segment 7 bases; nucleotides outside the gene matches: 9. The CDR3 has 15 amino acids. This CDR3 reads CASSESVDRAGEAFF. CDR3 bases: TGTGCCAGCAGTGAATCGGTAGACAGGGCGGGTGAAGCTTTCTTT. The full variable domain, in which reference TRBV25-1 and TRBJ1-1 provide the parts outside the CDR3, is EADIYQTPRYLVIGTGKKITLECSQTMGHDKMYWYQQDPGMELHLIHYSYGVNSTEKGDLSSESTVSRIRTEHFPLTLESARPSHTSQYLCASSESVDRAGEAFFGQGTRLTVV.

The CDR3 loop reads CASSLGIAGAEQYF. The CDR3 DNA reads TGTGCCAGCAGTTTGGGGATAGCGGGAGCCGAGCAGTACTTC. V usage is TRBV27 and J usage is TRBJ2-7, with 9 nucleotides matching TRBD2. Trimming took 3 bases from V and 6 from J; bases not matched to a gene: 6. Germline values: CDR1 MNHEY, CDR2 SMNVEV (reference sequence). CDR3 length: 14 amino acids.

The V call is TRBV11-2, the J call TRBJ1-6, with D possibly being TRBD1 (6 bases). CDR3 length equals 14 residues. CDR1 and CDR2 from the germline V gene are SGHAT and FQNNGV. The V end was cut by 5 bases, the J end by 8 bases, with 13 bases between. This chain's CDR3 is CASSPRDTDSPLHF. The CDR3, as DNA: TGTGCCAGCAGCCCTCGGGACACTGATTCACCCCTCCACTTT.

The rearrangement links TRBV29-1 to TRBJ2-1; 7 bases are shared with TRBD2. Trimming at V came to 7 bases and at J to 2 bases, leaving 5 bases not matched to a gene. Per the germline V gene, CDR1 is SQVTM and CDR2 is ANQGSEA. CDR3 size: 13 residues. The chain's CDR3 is CSARLATYNEQFF. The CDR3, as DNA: TGCAGCGCACGACTAGCAACCTACAATGAGCAGTTCTTC.

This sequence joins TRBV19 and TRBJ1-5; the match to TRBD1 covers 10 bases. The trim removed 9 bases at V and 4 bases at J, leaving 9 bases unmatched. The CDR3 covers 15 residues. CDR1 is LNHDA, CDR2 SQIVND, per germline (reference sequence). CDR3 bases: TGTGCCAGCAATCAAGGGACAGGGGATAATCAGCCCCAGCATTTT. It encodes CASNQGTGDNQPQHF.

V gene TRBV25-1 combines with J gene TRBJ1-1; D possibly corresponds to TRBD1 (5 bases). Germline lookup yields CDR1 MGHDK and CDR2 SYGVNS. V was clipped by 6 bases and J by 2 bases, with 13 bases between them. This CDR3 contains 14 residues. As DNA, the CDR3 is TGTGCCAGCAGACCGGGACTTTCCAACACTGAAGCTTTCTTT. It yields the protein CASRPGLSNTEAFF.

The CDR3 DNA follows: TGTGCCAGCAGCTTAAAACCCCCAGGGCAGGTGAAGAACACCGGGGAGCTGTTTTTT. Translating it yields CASSLKPPGQVKNTGELFF. The chain joins TRBV7-3 to TRBJ2-2; D possibly corresponds to TRBD1 (5 bases). With 1 base removed from V and 1 base from J, the gap between germline ends came to 19 bases. The CDR3 spans 19 residues. Germline V lookup: CDR1 SGHTA, CDR2 FQGTGA.

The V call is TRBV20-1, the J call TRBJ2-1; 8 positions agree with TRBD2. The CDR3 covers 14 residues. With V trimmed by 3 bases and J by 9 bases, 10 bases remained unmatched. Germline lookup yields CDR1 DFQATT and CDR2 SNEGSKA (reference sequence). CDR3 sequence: CSASLTGGPGEQFF. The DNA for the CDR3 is TGCAGTGCTAGTCTCACGGGAGGGCCGGGTGAGCAGTTCTTC.

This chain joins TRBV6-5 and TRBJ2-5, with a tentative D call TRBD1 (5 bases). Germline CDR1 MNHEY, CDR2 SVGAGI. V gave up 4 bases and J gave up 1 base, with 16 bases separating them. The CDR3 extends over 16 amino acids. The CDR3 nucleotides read TGTGCCAGCAGTTCCCCTAGGTGGGGCCGCCAAGAGACCCAGTACTTC. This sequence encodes CASSSPRWGRQETQYF.